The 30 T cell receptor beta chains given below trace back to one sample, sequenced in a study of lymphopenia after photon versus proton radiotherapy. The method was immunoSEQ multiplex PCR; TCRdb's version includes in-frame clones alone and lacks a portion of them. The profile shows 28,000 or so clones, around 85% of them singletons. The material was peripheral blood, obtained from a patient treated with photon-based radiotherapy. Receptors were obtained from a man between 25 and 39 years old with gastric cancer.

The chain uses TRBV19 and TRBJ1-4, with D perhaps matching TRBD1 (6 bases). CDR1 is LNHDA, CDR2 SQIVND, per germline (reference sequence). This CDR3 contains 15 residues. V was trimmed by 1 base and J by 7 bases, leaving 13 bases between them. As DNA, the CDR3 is TGTGCCAGTAGTATAGTCGGGGGGGCCGCTGAAAAACTGTTTTTT. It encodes CASSIVGGAAEKLFF.

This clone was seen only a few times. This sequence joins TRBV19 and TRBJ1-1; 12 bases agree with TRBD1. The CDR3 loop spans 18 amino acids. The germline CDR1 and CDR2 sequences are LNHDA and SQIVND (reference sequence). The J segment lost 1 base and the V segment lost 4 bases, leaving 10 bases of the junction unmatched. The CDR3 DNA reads TGTGCCAGTAGTAAAATTCCGGGACAGGGGGCTCAGAACACTGAAGCTTTCTTT. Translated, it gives CASSKIPGQGAQNTEAFF.

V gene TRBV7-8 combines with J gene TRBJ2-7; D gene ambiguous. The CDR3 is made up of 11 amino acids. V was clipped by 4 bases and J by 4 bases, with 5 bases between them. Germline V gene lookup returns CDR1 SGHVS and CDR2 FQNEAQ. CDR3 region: CASSYRYEQYF. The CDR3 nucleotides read TGTGCCAGCAGCTACCGTTACGAGCAGTACTTC.

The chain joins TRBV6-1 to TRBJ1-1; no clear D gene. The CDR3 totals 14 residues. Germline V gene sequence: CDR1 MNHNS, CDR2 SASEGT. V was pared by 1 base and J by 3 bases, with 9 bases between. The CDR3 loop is CASSEGGWDTEAFF. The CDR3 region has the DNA TGTGCCAGCAGTGAAGGGGGTTGGGACACTGAAGCTTTCTTT.

For the CDR3, the DNA is TGTGCCAGCAGCCCCAACGCGGGAGCCCTCTCCTACGAGCAGTACTTC. This encodes CASSPNAGALSYEQYF. This chain uses TRBV28 with TRBJ2-7; 7 nucleotides match TRBD2. The ends lost 6 bases at V and 0 bases at J; junction bases unmatched: 11. Germline CDR1 reads MDHEN; CDR2 reads SYDVKM. This CDR3 comprises 16 residues.

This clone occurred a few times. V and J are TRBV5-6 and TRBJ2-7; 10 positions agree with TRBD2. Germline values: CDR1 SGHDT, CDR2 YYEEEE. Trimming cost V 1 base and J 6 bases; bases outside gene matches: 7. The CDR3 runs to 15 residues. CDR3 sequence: CASSLMPAGGLEQYF. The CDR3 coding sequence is TGTGCCAGCAGCTTGATGCCAGCGGGGGGGCTCGAGCAGTACTTC.

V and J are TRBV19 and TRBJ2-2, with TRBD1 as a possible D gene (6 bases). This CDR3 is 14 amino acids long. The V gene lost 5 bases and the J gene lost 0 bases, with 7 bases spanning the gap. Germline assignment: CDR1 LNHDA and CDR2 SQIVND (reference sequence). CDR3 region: CASSSGANTGELFF. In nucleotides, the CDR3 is TGTGCCAGTAGTTCAGGGGCGAACACCGGGGAGCTGTTTTTT.

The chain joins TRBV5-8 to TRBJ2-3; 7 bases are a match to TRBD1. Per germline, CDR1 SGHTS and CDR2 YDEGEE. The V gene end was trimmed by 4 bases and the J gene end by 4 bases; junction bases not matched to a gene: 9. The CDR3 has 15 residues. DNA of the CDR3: TGTGCCAGCAGCGCTCGACAGGGTTTCGCAGATACGCAGTATTTT. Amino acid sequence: CASSARQGFADTQYF.

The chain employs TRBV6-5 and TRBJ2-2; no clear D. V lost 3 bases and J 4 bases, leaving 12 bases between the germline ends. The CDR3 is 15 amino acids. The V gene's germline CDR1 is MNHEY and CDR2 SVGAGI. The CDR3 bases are TGTGCCAGCAGTTATTCGCTTTGGGGCACCGGGGAGCTGTTTTTT. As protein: CASSYSLWGTGELFF.

CDR3 nucleotide sequence: TGTGCCATCGCCACGGAACAGGGGAACACCGGGGAGCTGTTTTTT. Translated, it gives CAIATEQGNTGELFF. The chain recombines TRBV10-3 with TRBJ2-2; a possible D gene is TRBD1 (6 bases). Germline V gene lookup returns CDR1 ENHRY and CDR2 SYGVKD. The length of the CDR3 is 15 residues. Trimming left V 8 bases short and J 1 base short, with 14 bases between.

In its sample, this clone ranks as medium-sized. The CDR3 loop reads CASSKGQSNEQFF. CDR3 coding DNA: TGTGCCAGCAGTAAAGGACAGTCCAATGAGCAGTTCTTC. This chain links TRBV6-6 with TRBJ2-1, with TRBD1 as a possible D gene (6 bases). Deletions cut 5 bases from V and 6 bases from J, with 11 bases between. This CDR3 has 13 amino acids. Germline loops: CDR1 MNHNY, CDR2 SVGAGI (reference sequence).

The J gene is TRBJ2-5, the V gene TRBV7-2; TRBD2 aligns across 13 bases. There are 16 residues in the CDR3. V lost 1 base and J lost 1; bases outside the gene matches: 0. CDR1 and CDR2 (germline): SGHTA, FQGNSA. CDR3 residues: CASSLGLAGGQETQYF. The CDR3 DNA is TGTGCCAGCAGCTTAGGACTAGCGGGGGGCCAAGAGACCCAGTACTTC.

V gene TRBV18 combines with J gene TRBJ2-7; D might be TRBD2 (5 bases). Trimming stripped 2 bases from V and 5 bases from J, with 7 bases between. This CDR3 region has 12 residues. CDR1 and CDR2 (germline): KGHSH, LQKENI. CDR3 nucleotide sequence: TGTGCCAGCTCACCAGAGGGTAACGAGCAGTACTTC. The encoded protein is CASSPEGNEQYF.

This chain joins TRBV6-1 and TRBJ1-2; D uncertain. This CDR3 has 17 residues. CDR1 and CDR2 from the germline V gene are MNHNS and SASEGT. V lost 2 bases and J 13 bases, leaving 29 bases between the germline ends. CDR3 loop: CASSETVTSPSFPTCTF. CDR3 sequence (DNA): TGTGCCAGCAGTGAAACAGTGACGTCCCCTTCCTTCCCAACGTGCACCTTC.

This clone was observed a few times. CDR3 DNA: TGTGCCAGCCGCTCGCGGACTAGCGGGAGTCCATACGAGCAGTACTTC. Amino acids: CASRSRTSGSPYEQYF. This rearrangement joins TRBV11-1 to TRBJ2-7, with 13 bases aligning to TRBD2. This CDR3 has 16 amino acids. V was clipped by 8 bases and J by 4 bases; unmatched bases: 11. CDR1 and CDR2 (germline): SGHAT, FQDESV (reference sequence).

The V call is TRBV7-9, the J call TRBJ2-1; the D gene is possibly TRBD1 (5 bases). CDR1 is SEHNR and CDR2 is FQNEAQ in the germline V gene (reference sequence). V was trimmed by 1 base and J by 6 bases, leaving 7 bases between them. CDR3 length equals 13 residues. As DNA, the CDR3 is TGTGCCAGCAGCTTAGTGGGGCTCAATGAGCAGTTCTTC. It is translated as CASSLVGLNEQFF.

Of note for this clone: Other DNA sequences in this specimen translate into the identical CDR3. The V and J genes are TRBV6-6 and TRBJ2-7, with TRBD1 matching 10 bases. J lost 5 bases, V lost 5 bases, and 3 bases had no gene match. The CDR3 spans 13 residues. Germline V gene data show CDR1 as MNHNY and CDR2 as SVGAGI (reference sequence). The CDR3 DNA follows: TGTGCCAGCAGTCCGGGACAGGGGAACGAGCAGTACTTC. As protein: CASSPGQGNEQYF.

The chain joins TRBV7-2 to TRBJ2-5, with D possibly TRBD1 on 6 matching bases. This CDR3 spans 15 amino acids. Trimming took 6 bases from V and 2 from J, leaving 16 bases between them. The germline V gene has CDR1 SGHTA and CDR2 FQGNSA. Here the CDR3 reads CASRGAAGKQETQYF. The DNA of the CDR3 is TGTGCCAGCAGGGGGGCCGCAGGGAAGCAAGAGACCCAGTACTTC.

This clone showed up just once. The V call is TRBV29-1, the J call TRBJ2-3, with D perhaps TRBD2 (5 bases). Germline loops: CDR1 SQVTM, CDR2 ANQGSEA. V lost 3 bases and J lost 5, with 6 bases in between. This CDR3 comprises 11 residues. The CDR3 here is CSVDRGDTQYF. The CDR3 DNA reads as TGCAGCGTTGACCGGGGAGATACGCAGTATTTT.

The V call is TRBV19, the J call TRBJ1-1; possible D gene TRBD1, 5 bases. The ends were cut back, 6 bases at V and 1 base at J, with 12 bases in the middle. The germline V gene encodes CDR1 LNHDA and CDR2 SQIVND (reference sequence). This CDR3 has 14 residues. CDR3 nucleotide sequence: TGTGCCAGTAGACCGGGACGCTGGAACACTGAAGCTTTCTTT. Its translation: CASRPGRWNTEAFF.

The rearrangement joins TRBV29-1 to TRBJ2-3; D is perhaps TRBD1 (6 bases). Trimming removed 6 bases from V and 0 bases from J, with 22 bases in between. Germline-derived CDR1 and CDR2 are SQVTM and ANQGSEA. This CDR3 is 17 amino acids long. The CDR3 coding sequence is TGCAGCGTCACTACAGGGAAAACCTCTGCTAGCACAGATACGCAGTATTTT. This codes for CSVTTGKTSASTDTQYF.

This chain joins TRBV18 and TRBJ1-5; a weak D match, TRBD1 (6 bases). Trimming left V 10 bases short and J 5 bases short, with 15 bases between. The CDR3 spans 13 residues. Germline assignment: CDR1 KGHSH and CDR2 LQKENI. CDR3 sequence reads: CATAESGDQPQHF. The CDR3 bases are TGTGCCACCGCCGAGTCAGGGGATCAGCCCCAGCATTTT. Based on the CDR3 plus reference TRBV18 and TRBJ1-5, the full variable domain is NAGVMQNPRHLVRRRGQEARLRCSPMKGHSHVYWYRQLPEEGLKFMVYLQKENIIDESGMPKERFSAEFPKEGPSILRIQQVVRGDSAAYFCATAESGDQPQHFGDGTRLSIL.

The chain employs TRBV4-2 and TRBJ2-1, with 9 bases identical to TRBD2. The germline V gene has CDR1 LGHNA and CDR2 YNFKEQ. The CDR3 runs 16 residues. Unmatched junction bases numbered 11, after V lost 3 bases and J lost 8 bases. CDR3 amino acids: CASSQGRAGGWDEQFF. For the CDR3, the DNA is TGTGCCAGCAGCCAGGGGAGAGCGGGAGGTTGGGATGAGCAGTTCTTC.

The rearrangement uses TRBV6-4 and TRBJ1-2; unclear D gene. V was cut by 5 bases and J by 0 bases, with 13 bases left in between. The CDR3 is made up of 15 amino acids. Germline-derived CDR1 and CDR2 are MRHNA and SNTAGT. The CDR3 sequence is CASSSRWGANYGYTF. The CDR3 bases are TGTGCCAGCAGTTCCCGGTGGGGAGCTAACTATGGCTACACCTTC.

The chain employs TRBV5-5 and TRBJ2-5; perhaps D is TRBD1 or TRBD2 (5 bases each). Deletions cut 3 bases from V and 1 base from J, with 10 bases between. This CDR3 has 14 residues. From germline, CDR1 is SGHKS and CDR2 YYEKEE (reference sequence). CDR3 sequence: CASSWGGGQETQYF. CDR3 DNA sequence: TGTGCCAGCAGCTGGGGTGGGGGCCAAGAGACCCAGTACTTC.

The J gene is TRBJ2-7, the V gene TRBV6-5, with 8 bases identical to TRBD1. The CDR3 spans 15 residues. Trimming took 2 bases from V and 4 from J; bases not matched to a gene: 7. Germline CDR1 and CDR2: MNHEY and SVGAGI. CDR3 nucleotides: TGTGCCAGCAGTTACATGGGGCAGGGGGCTTACGAGCAGTACTTC. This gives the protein CASSYMGQGAYEQYF.

CDR3 nucleotides: TGCGCCAGCAGCTTAAATAGCGGGAGTGCGTCCTACAATGAGCAGTTCTTC. Its protein product is CASSLNSGSASYNEQFF. The chain carries TRBV5-1 and TRBJ2-1, with 9 bases lining up with TRBD2. Looked up from germline, CDR1 is SGHRS and CDR2 is YFSETQ. The V and J ends lost 2 bases and 1 base, in that order; junction bases with no gene match: 7. The CDR3 is 17 amino acids.

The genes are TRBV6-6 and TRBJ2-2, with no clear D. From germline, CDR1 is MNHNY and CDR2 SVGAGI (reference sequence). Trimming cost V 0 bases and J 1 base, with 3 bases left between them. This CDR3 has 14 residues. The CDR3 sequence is CASSYSRNTGELFF. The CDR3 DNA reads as TGTGCCAGCAGTTACTCGCGGAACACCGGGGAGCTGTTTTTT.

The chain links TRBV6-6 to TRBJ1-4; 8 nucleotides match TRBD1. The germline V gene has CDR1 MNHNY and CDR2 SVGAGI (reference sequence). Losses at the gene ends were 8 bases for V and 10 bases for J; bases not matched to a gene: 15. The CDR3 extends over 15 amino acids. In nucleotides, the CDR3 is TGTGCCAGCCAGGACAGGGTTGTGCTTTTTGGAAAACTGTTTTTT. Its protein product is CASQDRVVLFGKLFF.

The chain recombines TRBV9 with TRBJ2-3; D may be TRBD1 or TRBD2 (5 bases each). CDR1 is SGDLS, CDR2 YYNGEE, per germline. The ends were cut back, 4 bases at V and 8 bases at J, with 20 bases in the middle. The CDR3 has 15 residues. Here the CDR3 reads CASSLRGDPDGTQYF. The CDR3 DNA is TGTGCCAGCAGCCTTCGAGGGGACCCCGATGGTACGCAGTATTTT.